Reported below is one T cell receptor beta chain. Researchers reported sorting every CD8+ T cell subset in triplicate, around 300,000 cells per sort. CDR1 and CDR2 (germline): DFQATT, SNEGSKA (reference sequence). The length of the CDR3 is 16 residues. UMI-labeled 5' RACE yielded the TRB cDNA libraries. Using the 5' RACE reads, TCRdb records one entry per CDR3 protein without DNA. Here the sample table reports about 40,000 distinct CDR3 sequences. The data derive from a study of CXCR3-negative and CXCR3-positive naive CD8 T cells. The chain couples TRBV20-1 to TRBJ2-5; TCRdb gives TRBD1 as the D gene, but with no DNA this cannot be confirmed. The receptor's source is a human donor in good health. Some clones in this sample may be carry-over from other donors' samples. The sample was memory CD8+ T cells from blood. The CDR3 sequence: CSARVIAGMDQETQYF.